Here is one TCR beta chain with its context. The antigen is not known. This entry belongs to a study of T cells after yellow fever vaccination. General study results and limits: Repertoires obtained by FACS sorting could include abundant clonotypes that entered as contaminants from the bulk population. Though it reached lower strength, the secondary response hit its peak faster, day 5 versus 15.

Conversion of TCR transcripts into cDNA relied on 5'RACE template switching, which added a universal primer site and UMIs. TCRdb redid the calling of the 5' RACE reads with MiXCR, one entry per CDR3 protein. The sample yields approximately 580,000 distinct CDR3 sequences, around 16% seen once. The V gene lost 0 bases and the J gene lost 0 bases, with 9 bases spanning the gap. The CDR3 is made up of 17 amino acids. Germline values: CDR1 LGHNA, CDR2 YSLEER. Sample: PBMCs, taken 5 days after the first yellow fever vaccination. This clonotype was obtained from a man aged 18 to 29 who received the YFV17D yellow fever vaccine. V usage is TRBV4-3 and J usage is TRBJ1-6; unclear D gene. CDR3 sequence reads: CASSQDPGSSYNSPLHF. The CDR3 coding sequence is TGCGCCAGCAGCCAAGATCCGGGCAGCTCCTATAATTCACCCCTCCACTTT.